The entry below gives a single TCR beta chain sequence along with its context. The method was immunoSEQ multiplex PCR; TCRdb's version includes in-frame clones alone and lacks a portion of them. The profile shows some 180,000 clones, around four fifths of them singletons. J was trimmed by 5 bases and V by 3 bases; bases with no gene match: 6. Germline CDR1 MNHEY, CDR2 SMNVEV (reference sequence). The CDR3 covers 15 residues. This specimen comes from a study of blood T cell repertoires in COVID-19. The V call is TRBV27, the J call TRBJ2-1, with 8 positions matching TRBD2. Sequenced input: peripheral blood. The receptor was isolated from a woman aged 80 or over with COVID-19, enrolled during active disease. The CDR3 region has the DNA TGTGCCAGCAGTTTCGGCGGGAGGTCCCACAATGAGCAGTTCTTC. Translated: CASSFGGRSHNEQFF.